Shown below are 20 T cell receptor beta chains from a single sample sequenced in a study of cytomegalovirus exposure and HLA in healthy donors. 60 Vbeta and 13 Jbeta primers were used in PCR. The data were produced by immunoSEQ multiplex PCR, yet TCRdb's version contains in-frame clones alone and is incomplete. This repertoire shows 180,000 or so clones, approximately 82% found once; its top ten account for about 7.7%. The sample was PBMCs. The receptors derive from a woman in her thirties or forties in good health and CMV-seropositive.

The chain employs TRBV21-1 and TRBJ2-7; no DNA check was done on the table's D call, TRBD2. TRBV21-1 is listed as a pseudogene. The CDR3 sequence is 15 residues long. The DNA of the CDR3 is TGTGCCAGCAGCAAAGTTAGTATTTTCCACTACGAGCAGTACTTC. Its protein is CASSKVSIFHYEQYF.

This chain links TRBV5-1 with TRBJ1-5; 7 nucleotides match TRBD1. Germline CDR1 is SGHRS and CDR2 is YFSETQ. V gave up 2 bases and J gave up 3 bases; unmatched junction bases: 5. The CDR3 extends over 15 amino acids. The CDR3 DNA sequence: TGCGCCAGCAGCTTCACAGGGGACCCCAATCAGCCCCAGCATTTT. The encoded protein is CASSFTGDPNQPQHF.

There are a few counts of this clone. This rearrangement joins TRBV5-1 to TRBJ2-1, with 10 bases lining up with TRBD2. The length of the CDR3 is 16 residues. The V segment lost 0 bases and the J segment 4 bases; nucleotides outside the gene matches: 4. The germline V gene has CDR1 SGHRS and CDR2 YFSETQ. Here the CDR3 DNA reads TGCGCCAGCAGCTTGGTAGGACTAGCGGAATACAATGAGCAGTTCTTC. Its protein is CASSLVGLAEYNEQFF.

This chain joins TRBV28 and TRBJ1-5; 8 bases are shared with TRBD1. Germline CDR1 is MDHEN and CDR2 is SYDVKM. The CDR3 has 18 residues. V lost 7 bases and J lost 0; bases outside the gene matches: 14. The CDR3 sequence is CASILRTGGPYSNQPQHF. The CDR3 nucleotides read TGTGCCAGCATCCTACGAACAGGGGGACCATATAGCAATCAGCCCCAGCATTTT.

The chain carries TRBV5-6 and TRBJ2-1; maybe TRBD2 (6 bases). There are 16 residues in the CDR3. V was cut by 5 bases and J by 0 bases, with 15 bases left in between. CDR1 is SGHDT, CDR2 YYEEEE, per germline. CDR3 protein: CASRPGGPSSYNEQFF. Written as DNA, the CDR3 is TGTGCCAGCAGACCCGGGGGACCAAGCTCCTACAATGAGCAGTTCTTC.

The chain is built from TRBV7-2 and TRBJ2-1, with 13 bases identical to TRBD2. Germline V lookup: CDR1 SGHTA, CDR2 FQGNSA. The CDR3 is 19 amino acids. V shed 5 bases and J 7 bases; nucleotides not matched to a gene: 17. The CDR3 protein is CASSQVGGSTSGRRNEQFF. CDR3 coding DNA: TGTGCCAGCAGCCAAGTAGGGGGCTCGACTAGCGGGAGGAGGAATGAGCAGTTCTTC.

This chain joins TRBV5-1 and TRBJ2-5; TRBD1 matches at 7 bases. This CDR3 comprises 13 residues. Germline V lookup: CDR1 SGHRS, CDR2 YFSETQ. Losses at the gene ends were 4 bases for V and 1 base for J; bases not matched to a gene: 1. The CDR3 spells CASSRTGQETQYF. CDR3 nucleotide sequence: TGCGCCAGCAGCAGGACAGGCCAAGAGACCCAGTACTTC.

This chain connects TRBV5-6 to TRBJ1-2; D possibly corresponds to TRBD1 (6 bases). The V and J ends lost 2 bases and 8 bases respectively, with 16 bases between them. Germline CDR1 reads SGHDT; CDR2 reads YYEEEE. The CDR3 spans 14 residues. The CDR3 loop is CASSFSQGTGGYTF. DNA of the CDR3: TGTGCCAGCAGCTTTTCACAGGGCACTGGGGGCTACACCTTC.

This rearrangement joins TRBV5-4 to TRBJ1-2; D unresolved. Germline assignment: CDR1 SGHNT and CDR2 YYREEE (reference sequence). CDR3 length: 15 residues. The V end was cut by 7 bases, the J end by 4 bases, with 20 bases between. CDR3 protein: CASSGVIPRGYGYTF. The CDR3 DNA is TGTGCCAGCTCCGGGGTAATCCCACGAGGCTATGGCTACACCTTC.

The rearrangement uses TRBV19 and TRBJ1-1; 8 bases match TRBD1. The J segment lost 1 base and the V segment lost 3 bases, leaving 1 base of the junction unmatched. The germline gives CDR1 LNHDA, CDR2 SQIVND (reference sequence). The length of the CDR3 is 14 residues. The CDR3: CASSITGGNTEAFF. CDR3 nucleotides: TGTGCCAGTAGTATCACAGGGGGGAACACTGAAGCTTTCTTT.

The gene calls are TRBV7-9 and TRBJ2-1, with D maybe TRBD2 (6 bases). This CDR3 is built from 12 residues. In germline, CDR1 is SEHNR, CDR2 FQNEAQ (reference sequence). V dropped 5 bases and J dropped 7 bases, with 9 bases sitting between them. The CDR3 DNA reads TGTGCCAGCAGCCGACTAGAAAATGAGCAGTTCTTC. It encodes CASSRLENEQFF.

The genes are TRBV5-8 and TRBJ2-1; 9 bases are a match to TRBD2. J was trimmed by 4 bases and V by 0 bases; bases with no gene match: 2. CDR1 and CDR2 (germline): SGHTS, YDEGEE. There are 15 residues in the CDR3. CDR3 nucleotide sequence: TGTGCCAGCAGCTTGGGTAGCGGGAGTTACAATGAGCAGTTCTTC. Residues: CASSLGSGSYNEQFF.

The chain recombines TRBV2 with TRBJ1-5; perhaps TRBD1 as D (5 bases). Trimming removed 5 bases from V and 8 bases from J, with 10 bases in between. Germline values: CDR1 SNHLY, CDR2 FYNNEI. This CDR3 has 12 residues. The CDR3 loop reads CASSLTAKPQHF. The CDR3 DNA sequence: TGTGCCAGCAGTTTGACAGCAAAGCCCCAGCATTTT.

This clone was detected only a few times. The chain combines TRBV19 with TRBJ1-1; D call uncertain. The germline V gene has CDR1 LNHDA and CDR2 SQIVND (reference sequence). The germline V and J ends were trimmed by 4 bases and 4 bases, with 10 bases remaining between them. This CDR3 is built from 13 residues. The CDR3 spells CASSRQKSTEAFF. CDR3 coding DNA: TGTGCCAGTAGTAGGCAGAAATCCACTGAAGCTTTCTTT.

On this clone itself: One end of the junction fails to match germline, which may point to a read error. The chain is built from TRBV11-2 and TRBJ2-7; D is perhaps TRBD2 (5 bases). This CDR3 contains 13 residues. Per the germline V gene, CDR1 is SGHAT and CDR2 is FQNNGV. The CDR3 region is CVSSLTGEYEQYF. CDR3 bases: TGTGTCAGCAGCTTAACCGGGGAGTACGAGCAGTACTTC.

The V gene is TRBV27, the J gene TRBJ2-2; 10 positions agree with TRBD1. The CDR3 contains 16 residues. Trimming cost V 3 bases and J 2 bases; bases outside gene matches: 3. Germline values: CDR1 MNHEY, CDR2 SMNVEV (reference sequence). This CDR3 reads CASSLRTGGNTGELFF. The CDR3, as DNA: TGTGCCAGCAGTTTGCGGACAGGGGGAAACACCGGGGAGCTGTTTTTT.

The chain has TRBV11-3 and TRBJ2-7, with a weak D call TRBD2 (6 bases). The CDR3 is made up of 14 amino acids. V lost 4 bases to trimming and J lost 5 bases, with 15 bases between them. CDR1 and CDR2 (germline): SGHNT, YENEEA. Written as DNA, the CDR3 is TGTGCCAGCAGCTCCAAGTCGAGGGAGGACGAGCAGTACTTC. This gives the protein CASSSKSREDEQYF.

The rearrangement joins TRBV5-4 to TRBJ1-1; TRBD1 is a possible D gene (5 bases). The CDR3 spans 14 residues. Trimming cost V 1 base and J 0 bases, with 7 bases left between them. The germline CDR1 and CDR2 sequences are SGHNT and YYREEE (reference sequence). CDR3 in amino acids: CASSLRGLNTEAFF. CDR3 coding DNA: TGTGCCAGCAGCTTGCGGGGGTTGAACACTGAAGCTTTCTTT.

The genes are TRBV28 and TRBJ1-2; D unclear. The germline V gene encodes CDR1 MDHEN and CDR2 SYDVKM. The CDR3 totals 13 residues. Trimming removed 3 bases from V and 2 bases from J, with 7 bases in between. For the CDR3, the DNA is TGTGCCAGCAGTTTCCGCCAGAACTATGGCTACACCTTC. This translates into CASSFRQNYGYTF.

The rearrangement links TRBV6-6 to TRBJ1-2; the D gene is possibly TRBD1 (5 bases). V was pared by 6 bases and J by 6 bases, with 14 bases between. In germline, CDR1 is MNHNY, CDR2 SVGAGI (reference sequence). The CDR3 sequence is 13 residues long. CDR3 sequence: CASRHGQTDGYTF. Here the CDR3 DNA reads TGTGCCAGCAGACATGGACAAACGGATGGCTACACCTTC.